This T cell receptor (beta chain) originates from a study of a mutant IDH1 vaccine in newly diagnosed glioma. A remark on this clone: Its antigen remains unknown.

TCRdb's copy holds only in-frame clones and misses some; the assay was immunoSEQ multiplex PCR. The sample has 100,000 to 150,000 clones, roughly 75% seen once. Time point in this sample: week 11, during vaccination. A 20-mer mutant IDH1 peptide at 300 ug was injected subcutaneously with topical imiquimod. Germline V lookup: CDR1 MNHNY, CDR2 SVGAGI (reference sequence). V was clipped by 2 bases and J by 7 bases, with 14 bases between them. CDR3 length: 14 amino acids. The sample consisted of PBMCs, taken from a glioma patient whose treatment included an IDH1 peptide vaccine. The source is a man aged 35-49 years with glioma. This chain connects TRBV6-6 to TRBJ1-1; D is uncertain. In DNA form, the CDR3 reads TGTGCCAGCAGTTACAATTCTGCGGTTCATGAAGCTTTCTTT. It specifies CASSYNSAVHEAFF.